This T cell receptor beta chain was sequenced for a study of blood T cell repertoires in COVID-19 (dated by TCRdb to 2018 to 2021). As for the study more broadly: Samples from collaborators originated in the United States, Italy and Spain and spanned both the acute and convalescent phases of COVID-19. The prospective study material was composed of cDNA or gDNA derived from T cells, B-cell-depleted T cells, or PBMCs. Nearly every sample came with metadata listing a de-identified subject ID, COVID-19 status, age in years and sex. A freely available public database, intended as a resource for researchers studying the immune response to SARS-CoV-2, is where the repertoires were released. Where available, HLA class I and class II types were taken from metadata supplied by the sample provider and were not determined by assay-based typing. The samples were drawn from the first 160 participants of the ongoing ImmuneRACE study and from 1,254 subjects provided by 6 global collaborators. Subjects who had been exposed to COVID-19, were actively infected with it, or had recovered from it provided the deeply sampled blood TCRbeta repertoires that made up the dataset. The paper's findings and limits, for the study overall: The quantity of clinical and demographic metadata differed by source and by participant and was supplied without curation.

TCRbeta CDR3 regions were amplified from genomic DNA by means of the immunoSEQ Assay, a bias-controlled multiplex PCR. Concerning the study's data processing: The number of nucleated cells in each sample was estimated by amplification of reference gene primers within the assay. Sequence reads were collapsed and filtered to measure the absolute abundance of every unique TCRbeta CDR3 rearrangement. Productive Simpson clonality was computed per sample as the square root of Simpson's diversity index over productive rearrangements. TCRdb obtained this table from immuneACCESS and retained in-frame rearrangements with V and J assigned. These tables miss some clones; where compared with another copy, unresolved V genes account for less than half of the shortfall, and the remainder is unexplained. D and trimming come from the DNA, and the V and J calls and clone size come from that table. Recorded for this sample are approximately 250,000 clones; around nine tenths of them occurred a single time. The ten most abundant clones make up roughly 4% of the sample.

As concerns this clone: Its specific antigen is unknown. Per-nucleotide qualities are absent, and no much larger clonotype sits a single base away.

In the prospective study, participants were roughly 18 to 95 years old, resided in fewer than 25 geographic areas of the United States, and were enrolled through a virtual design. In the prospective study, participants were assigned to cohorts based on the clinical history participants reported in a screening survey and a study questionnaire. ImmuneRACE Cohort 3 recovered participants were defined by two consecutive negative NP/OP PCR tests, healthcare professional clearance, or symptom resolution. Each participant in the prospective study had whole blood, serum and a nasopharyngeal or oropharyngeal swab collected by mobile phlebotomists. Participants in the prospective study had the option to provide additional blood draws and questionnaires over a roughly 2-month period. Prospective study blood samples were shipped either frozen or at room temperature before DNA extraction. V and J lose 2 bases and 0 bases, and a span of 19 bases separates them. Spanning cysteine to phenylalanine, the CDR3 consists of 18 amino acids. The retained sequence is limited to the CDR3, 54 bases, with the frame set at the first base. The germline V gene sets CDR1 to MDHEN and CDR2 to SYDVKM.

This chain is built from TRBV28 and TRBJ1-1; tentative D gene TRBD1, with 6 bases matching. Sequencing input: PBMCs or T cells enriched from blood (not recorded which). This TCR came from a young woman who had recovered from COVID-19. Here is the DNA: TGTGCCAGCAGTTTACCAAGGACAGCAACGCACATGAACACTGAAGCTTTCTTT. It encodes CASSLPRTATHMNTEAFF.